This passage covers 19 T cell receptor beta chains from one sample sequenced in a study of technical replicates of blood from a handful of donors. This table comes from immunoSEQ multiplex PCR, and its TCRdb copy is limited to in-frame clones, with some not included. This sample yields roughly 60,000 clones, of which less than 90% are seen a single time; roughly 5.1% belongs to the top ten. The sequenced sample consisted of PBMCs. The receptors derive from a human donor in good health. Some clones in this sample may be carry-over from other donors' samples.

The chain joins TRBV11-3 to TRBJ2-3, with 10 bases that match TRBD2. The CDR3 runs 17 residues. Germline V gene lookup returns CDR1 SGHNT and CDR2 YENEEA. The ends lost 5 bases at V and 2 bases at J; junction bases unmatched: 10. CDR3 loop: CASSPRGLAGVTDTQYF. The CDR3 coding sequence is TGTGCCAGCAGCCCCAGAGGCCTAGCGGGGGTCACAGATACGCAGTATTTT.

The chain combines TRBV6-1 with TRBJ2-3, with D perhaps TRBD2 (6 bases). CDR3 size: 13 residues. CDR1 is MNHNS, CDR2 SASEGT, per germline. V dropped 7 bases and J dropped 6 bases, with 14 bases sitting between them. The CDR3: CASNPGEADTQYF. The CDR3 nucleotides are TGTGCCAGCAATCCGGGGGAGGCGGATACGCAGTATTTT.

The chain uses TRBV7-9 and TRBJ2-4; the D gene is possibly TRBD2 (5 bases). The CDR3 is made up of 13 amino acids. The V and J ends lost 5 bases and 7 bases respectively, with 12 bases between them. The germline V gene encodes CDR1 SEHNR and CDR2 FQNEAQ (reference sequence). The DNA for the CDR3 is TGTGCCAGCAGCCCCCGGGGTGGGAACATTCAGTACTTC. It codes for CASSPRGGNIQYF.

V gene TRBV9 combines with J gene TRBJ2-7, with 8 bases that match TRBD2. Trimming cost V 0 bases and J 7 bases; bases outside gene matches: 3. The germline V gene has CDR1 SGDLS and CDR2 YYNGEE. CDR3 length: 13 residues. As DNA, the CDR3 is TGTGCCAGCAGCGTAGTTGGCGGGGGGGAGCAGTACTTC. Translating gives CASSVVGGGEQYF.

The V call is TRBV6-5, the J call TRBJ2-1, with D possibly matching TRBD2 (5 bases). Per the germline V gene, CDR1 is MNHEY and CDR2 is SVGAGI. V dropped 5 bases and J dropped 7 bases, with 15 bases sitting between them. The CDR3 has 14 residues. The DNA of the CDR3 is TGTGCCAGCAGTATCGACACTAGTGGGAATGAGCAGTTCTTC. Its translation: CASSIDTSGNEQFF.

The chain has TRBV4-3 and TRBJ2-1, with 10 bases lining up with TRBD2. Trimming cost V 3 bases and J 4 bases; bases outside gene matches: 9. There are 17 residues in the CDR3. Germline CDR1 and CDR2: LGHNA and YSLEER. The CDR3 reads CASSQPKGAGGYNEQFF. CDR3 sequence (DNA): TGCGCCAGCAGCCAGCCCAAGGGAGCGGGAGGGTACAATGAGCAGTTCTTC.

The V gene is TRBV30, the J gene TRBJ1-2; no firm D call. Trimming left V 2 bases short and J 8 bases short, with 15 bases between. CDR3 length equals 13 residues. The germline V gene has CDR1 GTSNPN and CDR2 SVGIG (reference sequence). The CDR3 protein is CAWSHEGSGGYTF. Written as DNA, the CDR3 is TGTGCCTGGAGTCACGAGGGATCGGGGGGCTACACCTTC.

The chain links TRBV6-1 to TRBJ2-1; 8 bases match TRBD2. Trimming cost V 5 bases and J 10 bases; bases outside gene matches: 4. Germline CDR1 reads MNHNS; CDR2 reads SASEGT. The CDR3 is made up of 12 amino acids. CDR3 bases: TGTGCCAGCAGTTGGACGGGGGGGGAGCAGTTCTTC. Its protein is CASSWTGGEQFF.

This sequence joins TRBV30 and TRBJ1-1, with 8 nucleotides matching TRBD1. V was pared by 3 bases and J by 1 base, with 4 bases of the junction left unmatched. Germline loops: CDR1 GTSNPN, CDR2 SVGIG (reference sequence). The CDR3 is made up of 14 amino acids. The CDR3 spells CAWRITGGNTEAFF. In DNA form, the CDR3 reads TGTGCCTGGAGGATAACAGGGGGGAACACTGAAGCTTTCTTT.

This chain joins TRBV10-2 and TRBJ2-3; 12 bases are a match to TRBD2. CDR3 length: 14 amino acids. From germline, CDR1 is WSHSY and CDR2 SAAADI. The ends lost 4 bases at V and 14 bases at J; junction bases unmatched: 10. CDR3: CASSGLAGDPSRYF. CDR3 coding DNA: TGCGCCAGCAGTGGACTAGCGGGGGACCCGAGCAGGTATTTT.

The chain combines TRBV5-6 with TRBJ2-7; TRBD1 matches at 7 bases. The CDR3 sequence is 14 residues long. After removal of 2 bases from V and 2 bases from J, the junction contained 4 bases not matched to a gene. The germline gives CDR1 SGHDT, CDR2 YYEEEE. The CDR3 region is CASSFWDRTYEQYF. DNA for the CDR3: TGTGCCAGCAGCTTCTGGGACAGAACCTACGAGCAGTACTTC.

This CDR3 is CASSQGQLVTDTQYF. The DNA for the CDR3 is TGCGCCAGCAGCCAAGGCCAGCTAGTCACAGATACGCAGTATTTT. This chain links TRBV4-3 with TRBJ2-3; D gene unclear. The CDR3 spans 15 residues. V lost 1 base and J lost 2, with 10 bases in between. Germline CDR1 reads LGHNA; CDR2 reads YSLEER.

As DNA, the CDR3 is TGCGCCAGCAGCCAAGTCGTAGTAGGAGGGCAGTCTGGAAACACCATATATTTT. Its translation: CASSQVVVGGQSGNTIYF. The chain is built from TRBV4-3 and TRBJ1-3; the D is unclear. This CDR3 region has 18 residues. Trimming pared 1 base from V and 1 base from J, leaving 17 bases between. The germline V gene encodes CDR1 LGHNA and CDR2 YSLEER.

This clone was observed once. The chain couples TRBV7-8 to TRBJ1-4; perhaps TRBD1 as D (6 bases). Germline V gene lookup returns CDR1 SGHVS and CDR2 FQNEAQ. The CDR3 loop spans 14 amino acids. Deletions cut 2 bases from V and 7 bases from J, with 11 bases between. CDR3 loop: CASSLMGAGEKLFF. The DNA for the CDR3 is TGTGCCAGCAGCTTAATGGGGGCTGGTGAAAAACTGTTTTTT.

The CDR3 nucleotides read TGTGCCAGCAGCCCCTTAGCGGGAGTGGCAGATACGCAGTATTTT. It specifies CASSPLAGVADTQYF. V usage is TRBV7-2 and J usage is TRBJ2-3; 9 positions match TRBD2. Germline V gives CDR1 SGHTA, CDR2 FQGNSA. The ends lost 5 bases at V and 4 bases at J; junction bases unmatched: 7. The CDR3 runs to 15 residues.

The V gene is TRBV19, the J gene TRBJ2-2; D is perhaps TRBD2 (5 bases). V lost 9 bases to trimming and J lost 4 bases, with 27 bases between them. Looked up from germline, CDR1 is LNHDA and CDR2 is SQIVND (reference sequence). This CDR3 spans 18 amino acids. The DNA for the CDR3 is TGTGCCAGCTACCCGAGTTTCGGGGTAATAACCCGCACCGGGGAGCTGTTTTTT. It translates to CASYPSFGVITRTGELFF.

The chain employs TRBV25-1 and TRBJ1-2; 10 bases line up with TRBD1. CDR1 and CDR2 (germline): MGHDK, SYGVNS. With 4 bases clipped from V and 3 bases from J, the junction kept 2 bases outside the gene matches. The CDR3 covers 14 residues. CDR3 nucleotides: TGTGCCAGCAGTGCCGGGACAGGGGACTATGGCTACACCTTC. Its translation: CASSAGTGDYGYTF.

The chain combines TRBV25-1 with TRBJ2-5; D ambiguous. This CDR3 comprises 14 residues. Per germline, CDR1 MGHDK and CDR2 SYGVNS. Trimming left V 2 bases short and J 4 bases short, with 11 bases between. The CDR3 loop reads CASSEDKLRETQYF. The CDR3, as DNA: TGTGCCAGCAGTGAAGATAAACTTCGAGAGACCCAGTACTTC.

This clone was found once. As DNA, the CDR3 is TGTGCCAGTGGAGGACAGGGAGGAAACTATGGCTACACCTTC. Protein: CASGGQGGNYGYTF. The chain is built from TRBV2 and TRBJ1-2, with 8 bases fitting TRBD1. Germline V gives CDR1 SNHLY, CDR2 FYNNEI. The V and J ends lost 9 bases and 2 bases, in that order; junction bases with no gene match: 8. CDR3 length: 14 residues. Together with reference TRBV2 and TRBJ1-2, the CDR3 gives the full variable domain: EPEVTQTPSHQVTQMGQEVILRCVPISNHLYFYWYRQILGQKVEFLVSFYNNEISEKSEIFDDQFSVERPDGSNFTLKIRSTKLEDSAMYFCASGGQGGNYGYTFGSGTRLTVV.